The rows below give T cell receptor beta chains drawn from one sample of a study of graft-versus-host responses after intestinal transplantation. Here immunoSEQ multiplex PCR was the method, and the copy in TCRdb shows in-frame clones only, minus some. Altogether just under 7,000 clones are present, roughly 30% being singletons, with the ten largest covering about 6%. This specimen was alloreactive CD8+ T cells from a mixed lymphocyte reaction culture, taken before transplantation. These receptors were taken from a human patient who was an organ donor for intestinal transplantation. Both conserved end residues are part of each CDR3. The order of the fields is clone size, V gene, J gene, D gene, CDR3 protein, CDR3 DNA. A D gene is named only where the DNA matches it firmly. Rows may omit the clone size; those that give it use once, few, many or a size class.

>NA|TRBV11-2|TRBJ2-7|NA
CASSFRGRGSDEQYF
TGTGCCAGCAGCTTTAGGGGGCGGGGGAGCGACGAGCAGTACTTC
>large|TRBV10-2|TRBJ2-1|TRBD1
CATTGGRVEQFF
TGCGCCACCACAGGGGGCCGCGTTGAGCAGTTCTTC
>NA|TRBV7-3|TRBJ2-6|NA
CASSAYQRLQSRANVLTF
TGTGCCAGCAGCGCGTATCAACGCTTACAAAGTCGGGCCAACGTCCTGACTTTC
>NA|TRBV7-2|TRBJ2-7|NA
CASSLGPLSYEQYF
TGTGCCAGCAGCTTAGGCCCACTTTCCTACGAGCAGTACTTC
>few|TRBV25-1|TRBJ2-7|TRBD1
CASSFGTGTHEQYF
TGTGCCAGCAGCTTCGGGACAGGGACTCACGAGCAGTACTTC
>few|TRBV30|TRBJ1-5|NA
CAWSGGGNQPQHF
TGTGCCTGGAGTGGGGGGGGAAATCAGCCCCAGCATTTT
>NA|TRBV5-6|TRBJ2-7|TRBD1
CASSFGTGNYEQYF
TGTGCCAGCAGCTTTGGGACAGGGAACTACGAGCAGTACTTC
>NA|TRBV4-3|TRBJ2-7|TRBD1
CASSQDHQDRTYEQYF
TGCGCCAGCAGCCAAGATCATCAGGACAGGACTTACGAGCAGTACTTC
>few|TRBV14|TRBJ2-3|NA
CASSFEDTQYF
TGTGCCAGCAGCTTCGAAGATACGCAGTATTTT
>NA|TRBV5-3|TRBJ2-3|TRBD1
CARSFWGDDRVVTDTQYF
TGTGCCAGAAGCTTCTGGGGTGACGACAGGGTGGTCACAGATACGCAGTATTTT
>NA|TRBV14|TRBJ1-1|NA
CASRRIRPTEAFF
TGTGCCAGCAGGCGAATCAGGCCCACTGAAGCTTTCTTT
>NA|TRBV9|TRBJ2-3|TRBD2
CASSVELAGRTDTQYF
TGTGCCAGCAGCGTAGAACTAGCGGGGCGCACAGATACGCAGTATTTT
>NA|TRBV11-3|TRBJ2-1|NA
CASSLGPVHGGYNEQFF
TGTGCCAGCAGCTTAGGACCGGTTCACGGAGGGTACAATGAGCAGTTCTTC
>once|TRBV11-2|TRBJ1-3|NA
CASSPDGGNTIYF
TGTGCCAGCAGCCCTGACGGTGGAAACACCATATATTTT
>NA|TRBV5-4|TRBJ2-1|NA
CASRVAPPSYNEQFF
TGTGCCAGCAGAGTGGCGCCTCCCTCCTACAATGAGCAGTTCTTC
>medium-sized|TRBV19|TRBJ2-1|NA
CASSIDRGNEQFF
TGTGCCAGTAGTATAGACAGGGGCAATGAGCAGTTCTTC
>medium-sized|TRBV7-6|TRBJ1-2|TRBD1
CASSREVRGSYGYTF
TGTGCCAGCAGTCGGGAGGTCAGGGGGAGCTATGGCTACACCTTC
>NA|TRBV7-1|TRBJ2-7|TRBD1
CASSRQDRTFGEQYF
TGTGCCAGCAGCCGACAGGACAGGACCTTCGGCGAGCAGTACTTC
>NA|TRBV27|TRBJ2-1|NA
CASSLSWHSYNEQFF
TGTGCCAGCAGTTTATCGTGGCACTCCTACAATGAGCAGTTCTTC
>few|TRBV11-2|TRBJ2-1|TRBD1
CASSLGDRNEQFF
TGTGCCAGCAGCTTAGGGGACAGGAATGAGCAGTTCTTC
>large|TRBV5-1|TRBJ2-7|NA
CASSPSGGRDEQYF
TGCGCCAGCAGCCCGTCCGGGGGCCGGGACGAGCAGTACTTC
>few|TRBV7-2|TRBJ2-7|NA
CASSYPSYEQYF
TGTGCCAGCAGCTACCCGTCCTACGAGCAGTACTTC
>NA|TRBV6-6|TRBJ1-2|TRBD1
CASSYSPGQVNYGYTF
TGTGCCAGCAGTTACTCGCCCGGACAGGTCAACTATGGCTACACCTTC
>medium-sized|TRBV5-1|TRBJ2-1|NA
CASSLGGSLALPYNEQFF
TGCGCCAGCAGCTTGGGGGGGAGCCTAGCGTTGCCCTACAATGAGCAGTTCTTC
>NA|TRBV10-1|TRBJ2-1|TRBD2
CASFSRNGGSNEQFF
TGCGCCAGCTTCAGCAGGAACGGGGGGAGCAATGAGCAGTTCTTC
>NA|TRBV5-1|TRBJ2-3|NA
CASSPHPRGPSTDTQYF
TGCGCCAGCAGCCCTCACCCGCGGGGCCCTAGCACAGATACGCAGTATTTT
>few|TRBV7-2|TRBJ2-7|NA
CASSLAGANYEQYF
TGTGCCAGCAGCTTAGCGGGTGCTAACTACGAGCAGTACTTC
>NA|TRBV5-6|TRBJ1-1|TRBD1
CASSSQGFLNTEAFF
TGTGCCAGCAGCTCACAGGGGTTCCTGAACACTGAAGCTTTCTTT
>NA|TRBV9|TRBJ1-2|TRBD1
CASSGPDRVTYGYTF
TGTGCCAGCAGCGGTCCCGACAGGGTGACTTATGGCTACACCTTC
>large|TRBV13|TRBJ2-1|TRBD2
CASSSGGNEQFF
TGTGCCAGCAGCTCCGGGGGGAATGAGCAGTTCTTC
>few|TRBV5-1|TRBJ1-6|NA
CASSLALASYNSPLHF
TGCGCCAGCAGCTTGGCCTTAGCCTCCTATAATTCACCCCTCCACTTT
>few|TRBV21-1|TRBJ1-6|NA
CASSRPDSWGGDSPLHF
TGTGCCAGCAGCAGGCCGGACAGTTGGGGTGGGGATTCACCCCTCCACTTT
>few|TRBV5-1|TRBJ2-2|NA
CASSTDLTGELFF
TGCGCCAGCAGCACGGACCTAACCGGGGAGCTGTTTTTT
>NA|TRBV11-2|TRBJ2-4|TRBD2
CASSQRGENIQYF
TGTGCCAGCAGCCAGCGGGGGGAGAACATTCAGTACTTC
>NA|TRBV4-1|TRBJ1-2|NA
CASSQDSVRSYTF
TGCGCCAGCAGCCAAGATTCCGTAAGAAGCTACACCTTC
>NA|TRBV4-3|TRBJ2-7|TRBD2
CASSQDPSGIYEQYF
TGCGCCAGCAGCCAAGATCCTAGCGGGATATACGAGCAGTACTTC
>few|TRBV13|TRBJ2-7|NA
CASSQARGHEQYF
TGCGCCAGCAGCCAGGCCAGGGGCCACGAGCAGTACTTC
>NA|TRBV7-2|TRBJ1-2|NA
CASSLAQKTELTGYTF
TGTGCCAGCAGCTTAGCACAGAAAACGGAACTTACTGGCTACACCTTC
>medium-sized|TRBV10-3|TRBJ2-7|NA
CAISESWWTRPLEQYF
TGTGCCATCAGTGAGTCGTGGTGGACGAGGCCTCTCGAGCAGTACTTC
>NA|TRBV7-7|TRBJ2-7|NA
CPIGRSYEQYF
TGTCCGATCGGACGGTCCTACGAGCAGTACTTC
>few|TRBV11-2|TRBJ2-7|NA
CASSQGGYEQYF
TGTGCCAGCAGCCAAGGAGGCTACGAGCAGTACTTC
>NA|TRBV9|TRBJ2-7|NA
CASSVSGYSYEQYF
TGTGCCAGCAGCGTTAGCGGATACTCCTACGAGCAGTACTTC
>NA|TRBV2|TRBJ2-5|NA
CASTGPEEEETQYF
TGTGCCAGCACGGGGCCAGAGGAAGAAGAGACCCAGTACTTC
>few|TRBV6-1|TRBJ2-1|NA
CASSITYYNEQFF
TGTGCCAGCAGTATTACCTACTACAATGAGCAGTTCTTC
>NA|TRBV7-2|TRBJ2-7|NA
CASSLFADPRQYF
TGTGCCAGCAGCTTGTTTGCGGACCCACGGCAGTACTTC
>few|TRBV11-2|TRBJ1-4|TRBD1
CASSQSQGAGANEKLFF
TGCGCCAGCAGCCAATCTCAGGGGGCAGGGGCTAATGAAAAACTGTTTTTT
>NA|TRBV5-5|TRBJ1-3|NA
CASSLRSQSGNTIYF
TGTGCCAGCAGCTTGAGGAGTCAGTCTGGAAACACCATATATTTT
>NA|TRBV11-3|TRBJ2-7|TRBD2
CASSLEAGEPYEQYF
TGTGCCAGCAGCTTAGAGGCGGGAGAACCTTACGAGCAGTACTTC